The 20 T cell receptor beta chains below come from one sample, sequenced in a study of CD8 T cells in Susac syndrome. An amount of RNA that ranged from 0.5 to 1 ug was reverse transcribed with random hexamers. TCRdb analysed the immunoSEQ multiplex PCR reads with MiXCR anew, one entry per CDR3 protein. The data hold under 250,000 distinct CDR3 sequences, with 80% to 95% observed a single time. The sample taken for sequencing was CD4+ T cells from PBMCs. The receptors were sampled from a human donor with multiple sclerosis.

V and J are TRBV24-1 and TRBJ2-2; D may be TRBD2 (5 bases). V was cut by 10 bases and J by 2 bases, with 13 bases left in between. Germline V gives CDR1 KGHDR, CDR2 SFDVKD. The CDR3 consists of 14 residues. The chain's CDR3 is CATKLGPNTGELFF. CDR3 sequence (DNA): TGTGCCACAAAACTAGGTCCCAACACCGGGGAGCTGTTTTTT.

The V and J genes are TRBV19 and TRBJ1-5, with 7 bases that match TRBD1. Trimming removed 10 bases from V and 7 bases from J; junction bases left unmatched: 10. The germline gives CDR1 LNHDA, CDR2 SQIVND (reference sequence). There are 13 residues in the CDR3. The CDR3, as DNA: TGTGCCACTGCCTTCGACAGGGAACAGCCCCAGCATTTT. The encoded protein is CATAFDREQPQHF.

V usage is TRBV5-6 and J usage is TRBJ1-1; unclear D gene. V lost 4 bases to trimming and J lost 5 bases, with 15 bases between them. Germline V gives CDR1 SGHDT, CDR2 YYEEEE. The CDR3 consists of 14 residues. The chain's CDR3 is CASSQLGEQTEAFF. The CDR3 DNA follows: TGTGCCAGCAGCCAATTGGGTGAACAAACTGAAGCTTTCTTT.

The chain has TRBV29-1 and TRBJ1-2; 8 bases are a match to TRBD1. The CDR3 has 13 amino acids. V lost 1 base to trimming and J lost 4 bases; unmatched junction nucleotides: 2. Germline V gene lookup returns CDR1 SQVTM and CDR2 ANQGSEA. The CDR3 region is CSVEGDRGYGYTF. DNA for the CDR3: TGCAGCGTTGAAGGAGACAGGGGCTATGGCTACACCTTC.

The genes are TRBV6-4 and TRBJ1-2; 7 nucleotides agree with TRBD1. The CDR3 is made up of 15 amino acids. From germline, CDR1 is MRHNA and CDR2 SNTAGT. V was pared by 6 bases and J by 3 bases, with 10 bases of the junction left unmatched. CDR3 DNA: TGTGCCAGCAGCGCCGAACCCGGGACAGACTATGGCTACACCTTC. Translated, it gives CASSAEPGTDYGYTF.

This chain uses TRBV5-1 with TRBJ2-5; D gene ambiguous. Germline V CDR1 and CDR2: SGHRS, YFSETQ. CDR3 length equals 12 residues. The ends were cut back, 2 bases at V and 5 bases at J, with 7 bases in the middle. CDR3: CASSLTIETQYF. DNA for the CDR3: TGCGCCAGCAGCTTAACGATTGAGACCCAGTACTTC.

This clonotype was seen just once. The V gene is TRBV20-1, the J gene TRBJ2-1; no firm D call. Germline assignment: CDR1 DFQATT and CDR2 SNEGSKA (reference sequence). This CDR3 is 17 amino acids long. V shed 0 bases and J shed 5 bases, with 20 bases lying between them. CDR3 coding DNA: TGCAGTGCTAGAGATCAGTTTAAGGGATGGAAGAACAATGAGCAGTTCTTC. This encodes CSARDQFKGWKNNEQFF.

V and J are TRBV30 and TRBJ2-5, with no clear D. The CDR3 extends over 13 amino acids. Trimming took off 4 bases at V and 0 bases at J, with 9 bases between the two ends. Germline V CDR1 and CDR2: GTSNPN, SVGIG (reference sequence). CDR3 protein: CAWNLGYQETQYF. Written as DNA, the CDR3 is TGTGCCTGGAATCTGGGGTACCAAGAGACCCAGTACTTC. Filled out from reference TRBV30 and TRBJ2-5, the complete variable domain reads SQTIHQWPATLVQPVGSPLSLECTVEGTSNPNLYWYRQAAGRGLQLLFYSVGIGQISSEVPQNLSASRPQDRQFILSSKKLLLSDSGFYLCAWNLGYQETQYFGPGTRLLVL.

The sample holds a few counts of this clonotype. The chain has TRBV6-5 and TRBJ2-3, with D hard to call. V was trimmed by 6 bases and J by 1 base, leaving 11 bases between them. The CDR3 contains 14 residues. Germline CDR1 MNHEY, CDR2 SVGAGI. In DNA, the CDR3 is TGTGCCAGCAGCGTCTTGGGCCGCACAGATACGCAGTATTTT. It specifies CASSVLGRTDTQYF.

The chain links TRBV12-5 to TRBJ2-5, with D perhaps TRBD1 (6 bases). Deletions cut 0 bases from V and 5 bases from J, with 16 bases between. This CDR3 has 16 amino acids. Germline CDR1 reads LGHNT; CDR2 reads FRNRAP. CDR3 sequence (DNA): TGTGCTAGTGGTTTGGTAGTGGGGGCACTGGGGGAGACCCAGTACTTC. Translating it yields CASGLVVGALGETQYF. Full variable domain (rest looked up from reference TRBV12-5 and TRBJ2-5): DARVTQTPRHKVTEMGQEVTMRCQPILGHNTVFWYRQTMMQGLELLAYFRNRAPLDDSGMPKDRFSAEMPDATLATLKIQPSEPRDSAVYFCASGLVVGALGETQYFGPGTRLLVL.

This chain uses TRBV11-2 with TRBJ2-3, with TRBD1 matching over 10 bases. The germline V gene encodes CDR1 SGHAT and CDR2 FQNNGV. V was clipped by 5 bases and J by 1 base; unmatched bases: 21. The CDR3 loop spans 21 amino acids. CDR3: CASSPLGGQGIPHLGTDTQYF. The DNA for the CDR3 is TGTGCCAGCAGCCCCTTAGGGGGACAGGGGATACCCCACCTAGGCACAGATACGCAGTATTTT. Drawing the rest from reference TRBV11-2 and TRBJ2-3, the complete variable domain is EAGVAQSPRYKIIEKRQSVAFWCNPISGHATLYWYQQILGQGPKLLIQFQNNGVVDDSQLPKDRFSAERLKGVDSTLKIQPAKLEDSAVYLCASSPLGGQGIPHLGTDTQYFGPGTRLTVL.

This clonotype has a handful of counts. The chain has TRBV13 and TRBJ2-3; D call uncertain. The CDR3 is made up of 14 amino acids. Germline V gene sequence: CDR1 PRHDT, CDR2 FYEKMQ (reference sequence). The V end lost 3 bases, the J end lost 0 bases, and 7 bases lay between the germline ends. The CDR3 DNA sequence: TGTGCCAGCAGCTTGGATGGGAGCACAGATACGCAGTATTTT. Protein product: CASSLDGSTDTQYF.

The V and J genes are TRBV2 and TRBJ2-1, with D unclear. This CDR3 is 13 amino acids long. With 8 bases removed from V and 6 bases from J, the gap between germline ends came to 14 bases. CDR1 is SNHLY and CDR2 is FYNNEI in the germline V gene. The CDR3 region is CASGSEWGNEQFF. CDR3 bases: TGTGCCAGCGGATCCGAGTGGGGCAATGAGCAGTTCTTC. Supplemented by reference TRBV2 and TRBJ2-1, the full variable domain reads EPEVTQTPSHQVTQMGQEVILRCVPISNHLYFYWYRQILGQKVEFLVSFYNNEISEKSEIFDDQFSVERPDGSNFTLKIRSTKLEDSAMYFCASGSEWGNEQFFGPGTRLTVL.

The chain has TRBV25-1 and TRBJ1-1; no clear D. CDR1 and CDR2 from the germline V gene are MGHDK and SYGVNS. Trimming took 8 bases from V and 4 from J, leaving 14 bases between them. The CDR3 contains 13 residues. DNA for the CDR3: TGTGCCAGCTCTCCACCGGTGGTCACTGAAGCTTTCTTT. This encodes CASSPPVVTEAFF.

The chain employs TRBV15 and TRBJ2-1; D unclear. This CDR3 region has 15 residues. From germline, CDR1 is LNHNV and CDR2 YYDKDF (reference sequence). V dropped 2 bases and J dropped 5 bases, with 13 bases sitting between them. CDR3 amino acids: CATSRRIDGNNEQFF. CDR3 DNA sequence: TGTGCCACCAGCAGACGTATAGACGGAAACAATGAGCAGTTCTTC.

The gene calls are TRBV5-6 and TRBJ1-4; a possible D gene is TRBD1 (6 bases). This CDR3 comprises 14 residues. From germline, CDR1 is SGHDT and CDR2 YYEEEE. The germline V and J ends were trimmed by 2 bases and 6 bases, with 11 bases remaining between them. The CDR3: CASSFTGAYEKLFF. In nucleotides, the CDR3 is TGTGCCAGCAGCTTCACGGGGGCTTATGAAAAACTGTTTTTT.

The V and J genes are TRBV4-1 and TRBJ1-1, with 7 nucleotides matching TRBD1. The CDR3 totals 14 residues. Trimming at V came to 1 base and at J to 6 bases, leaving 5 bases not matched to a gene. Looked up from germline, CDR1 is MGHRA and CDR2 is YSYEKL. The CDR3 spells CASSQVLRGPEAFF. The CDR3, as DNA: TGCGCCAGCAGCCAAGTTCTAAGGGGGCCTGAAGCTTTCTTT.

The rearrangement uses TRBV10-1 and TRBJ2-3; no firm D call. CDR1 and CDR2 (germline): WNHNN, SYGVQD (reference sequence). Trimming took off 3 bases at V and 3 bases at J, with 13 bases between the two ends. CDR3 length: 15 amino acids. Here the CDR3 reads CASSDLVPGTDTQYF. CDR3 sequence (DNA): TGCGCCAGCAGTGATCTAGTTCCTGGGACAGATACGCAGTATTTT.

The chain uses TRBV6-5 and TRBJ2-7, with 8 bases matching TRBD2. CDR1 MNHEY and CDR2 SVGAGI come from the germline V gene. CDR3 size: 15 residues. Trimming at V came to 6 bases and at J to 2 bases, leaving 9 bases not matched to a gene. The chain's CDR3 is CASSSRGGSTYEQYF. As DNA, the CDR3 is TGTGCCAGCAGCTCCCGGGGGGGGAGTACCTACGAGCAGTACTTC.

V is TRBV13 and J is TRBJ2-3; D is undetermined. Trimming stripped 5 bases from V and 4 bases from J, with 10 bases between. This CDR3 has 13 amino acids. Germline-derived CDR1 and CDR2 are PRHDT and FYEKMQ (reference sequence). CDR3 coding DNA: TGTGCCAGCAGCCTCAGGAAGCCAGATACGCAGTATTTT. This sequence encodes CASSLRKPDTQYF. Using reference TRBV13 and TRBJ2-3 for the parts outside the CDR3, the full variable domain is AAGVIQSPRHLIKEKRETATLKCYPIPRHDTVYWYQQGPGQDPQFLISFYEKMQSDKGSIPDRFSAQQFSDYHSELNMSSLELGDSALYFCASSLRKPDTQYFGPGTRLTVL.